This TCR beta chain was identified during a study of spatial heterogeneity in lung cancer. Study-level information: Alpha-chain sequences were detected in numbers that were consistently lower than beta-chain sequences. On average, each unique TCR and UMI combination appeared more than ten times in raw reads.

Only a few counts were recorded for this clonotype. On each TCR cDNA molecule, a unique molecular identifier was present. TCRdb passed the 5' RACE reads through MiXCR, listing each CDR3 protein once. The top ten clones hold roughly 6.2% of a sample with about 85,000 distinct CDR3 sequences, about 20% of them seen once. Time point denoted: sample taken at primary tumor resection. Unsorted whole RNA of tumor, nontumor lung or frozen PBMC was sequenced. Samples were obtained from some 70 donors, all untreated early-stage non-small cell lung cancer patients. The V end lost 1 base, the J end lost 2 bases, and 14 bases lay between the germline ends. CDR1 and CDR2 (germline): SGHRS, YFSETQ. The length of the CDR3 is 16 residues.

Sequences were derived from PBMCs, sampled at surgery. The sequence was collected from a male donor with early-stage non-small cell lung cancer. The V gene is TRBV5-1, the J gene TRBJ2-3, with D tentatively TRBD1 (6 bases). This chain's CDR3 is CASSLLAGASTDTQYF. The CDR3 coding sequence is TGCGCCAGCAGCTTGTTGGCAGGGGCCTCCACAGATACGCAGTATTTT.